The clone carrying this TCR beta chain was observed at least ten times. From germline, CDR1 is MNHNS and CDR2 SASEGT. With 6 bases removed from V and 1 base from J, the gap between germline ends came to 12 bases. The CDR3 totals 14 residues. This sample is part of a study of response to subunit inactivated influenza vaccine. MiXCR, run by TCRdb on the RT-PCR reads, gives a single entry per CDR3 protein. The sample has more than 450,000 distinct CDR3 sequences; over 9% are singletons. This sample also appeared in a second study, on T cells expressing NK-cell markers. As that report states: The authors made TCR beta cDNA libraries by 5'RACE template switching. This switching added a universal primer site and UMIs. There were seven HCMV-seropositive donors and one seronegative donor among the eight sequenced. With an anti-gamma-delta TCR antibody, sorting in several experiments was kept to alpha-beta TCR T cells. Also leading the CD3+CD56-NKG2C+ fraction in several donors were these clonotypes.

This TCR came from a man aged 45-65 years who received an inactivated influenza vaccine. The chain joins TRBV6-1 to TRBJ1-2; tentatively, D is TRBD1 (5 bases). The specimen was PBMCs from blood, collected on the day of vaccination. This CDR3 reads CASSPLGVNYGYTF. Written as DNA, the CDR3 is TGTGCCAGCAGCCCCCTGGGGGTTAACTATGGCTACACCTTC.